This TCR beta chain was obtained from a study of PD-1 blockade in mismatch repair-deficient tumors. Study context: Patients had about 13 mismatch repair-deficient cancer types and were previously treated and progressing.

TCRdb keeps only in-frame clones here, not all; method: immunoSEQ multiplex PCR. Seen here are about 84,000 clones, roughly 80% observed once, and the top ten hold more than 2.5%. Every patient had mismatch repair deficiency by PCR or immunohistochemistry. The TCR-sequenced patients were a few responders to pembrolizumab. About this clone: The target antigen is unknown.

General study findings and limits: After pembrolizumab, tumor-resident clones rose rapidly, then generally contracted before radiologic responses.

The CDR3 loop spans 15 amino acids. The germline V gene encodes CDR1 LNHDA and CDR2 SQIVND (reference sequence). V was clipped by 10 bases and J by 2 bases, with 19 bases between them. The genes are TRBV19 and TRBJ2-3; D possibly corresponds to TRBD2 (6 bases). This sample comprised peripheral blood, obtained 12 weeks after starting pembrolizumab. The TCR sequence derives from an adult with mismatch repair-deficient cancer. In DNA form, the CDR3 reads TGTGCCACCCTGGGAGCTAGCGCAACCACAGATACGCAGTATTTT. This gives the protein CATLGASATTDTQYF. Variable domain in full (rest from reference TRBV19 and TRBJ2-3): DGGITQSPKYLFRKEGQNVTLSCEQNLNHDAMYWYRQDPGQGLRLIYYSQIVNDFQKGDIAEGYSVSREKKESFPLTVTSAQKNPTAFYLCATLGASATTDTQYFGPGTRLTVL.